The clone carrying this T cell receptor beta chain is medium-sized within its sample. Its antigen is unknown. CDR1 and CDR2 from the germline V gene are LNHDA and SQIVND (reference sequence). The length of the CDR3 is 14 residues. Trimming cost V 7 bases and J 2 bases; bases outside gene matches: 4. Exclusion of a patient resulted from uncontrolled infection, other autoimmune disease, pregnancy or lactation. It was RNA transcripts that yielded the amplified TCR beta CDR3 regions. HTBI primers were the set used in a first-round RT-PCR of the TCR CDR3. TCRdb independently ran MiXCR on the multiplex PCR reads; one entry per CDR3 protein. The sample yields 50,000 to 55,000 distinct CDR3 sequences, approximately 52% seen once. The source of the sample is a study of T cells in Graves' hyperthyroidism and ophthalmopathy. Study results and limitations: Within blood appeared most thyroid clonotypes that had expanded above 0.001. In simple terms, a model built on 13 V-J features told ophthalmopathy apart from stable hyperthyroidism.

The sequence was obtained from a woman between 45 and 60 years old with Graves' ophthalmopathy. This sequence joins TRBV19 and TRBJ2-7, with 11 bases aligning to TRBD2. The sequenced material came from blood. CDR3 in DNA: TGTGCCAGTACCGGGACTAGCGGTGCCTACGAGCAGTACTTC. Translated: CASTGTSGAYEQYF.